This T cell receptor (beta chain) was retrieved from a study of neurological immune-mediated disorders. Synthesis of cDNA was performed by 5'RACE using 10-nucleotide random UMIs. Via MiXCR, TCRdb re-called the 5' RACE reads, giving one row per CDR3 protein. Among fewer than 75,000 distinct CDR3 sequences listed, less than 5.5% were seen once. The study, taken as a whole, reports: With the multiple sclerosis repertoire cluster, neither clinical nor MRI features showed any association.

The unsorted libraries were made from 2 million PBMCs kept at -80 C. This clonotype was seen more than once but under ten times. Its antigen remains unknown. V gave up 6 bases and J gave up 2 bases, with 4 bases separating them. This CDR3 spans 12 amino acids. The germline gives CDR1 MNHEY, CDR2 SMNVEV (reference sequence). Specimen: PBMCs. This chain connects TRBV27 to TRBJ2-2; D is uncertain. The sequence was obtained from a young man with multiple sclerosis. Here the CDR3 reads CASSINTGELFF. The DNA of the CDR3 is TGTGCCAGCAGCATCAACACCGGGGAGCTGTTTTTT.